This is a list of T cell receptor beta chains from one sample in a study of T cells expressing NK-cell markers. TCRdb re-called the 5' RACE reads; every CDR3 protein appears as one record, without DNA. This listing includes about 260,000 distinct CDR3 sequences. Sequenced input: blood T cells: a sorted CD56 or NKG2C T cell subset, CD4+ or CD8+ T cells, or bulk PBMC T cells (not recorded which). The receptors were gathered from a woman between 18 and 70 years old in good health. Both conserved end residues are part of each CDR3.

j_call v_call cdr3_aa
TRBJ1-1 TRBV29-1 CSVGTVLEAFF
TRBJ2-3 TRBV5-1 CASSLAAAQGHDTQYF
TRBJ2-1 TRBV12-3/TRBV12-4 CASSPGLSNYNEQFF
TRBJ2-5 TRBV5-1 CASSLNTGTRWKETQYF
TRBJ1-6 TRBV12-3/TRBV12-4 CASTQPGGNSPLHF
TRBJ1-1 TRBV6-5 CASSYSKTEAFF
TRBJ1-5 TRBV28 CASKGDMSNQPQHF
TRBJ2-7 TRBV5-1 CASATGGSSYEQYF
TRBJ2-6 TRBV12-3/TRBV12-4 CASTPDRVANVLTF
TRBJ2-2 TRBV5-1 CASRGLAATGELFF
TRBJ1-1 TRBV18 CASSPDPTYNTEAFF
TRBJ1-1 TRBV20-1 CSAPDRDWTEAFF
TRBJ2-5 TRBV9 CASGRTETQYF
TRBJ2-3 TRBV9 CASSVGVTASGSDTQYF
TRBJ2-3 TRBV12-3/TRBV12-4 CASGGPSGTDTQYF
TRBJ1-4 TRBV18 CASSPSQNNEKLFF
TRBJ2-5 TRBV5-1 CASSLVPGETQYF
TRBJ2-2 TRBV21-1 CASSLLDRDTGELFF
TRBJ1-5 TRBV6-1 CASRRDRGGNQPQHF
TRBJ2-2 TRBV6-1 CASRRDRGVGELFF
TRBJ1-2 TRBV12-3/TRBV12-4 CASSPRTGVNYGYTF
TRBJ2-7 TRBV12-3/TRBV12-4 CASSPKLSAGSYEQYF
TRBJ1-2 TRBV11-2 CASSLAYDGYTF
TRBJ1-2 TRBV11-2 CASSRGQANYGYTF
TRBJ1-1 TRBV10-1 CASRDTGTANTEAFF
TRBJ2-1 TRBV7-3 CASSTPGTGYTEQFF
TRBJ2-7 TRBV5-1 CASSLDGSAYYEQYF
TRBJ1-3 TRBV11-2 CASSLWGRGSGNTIYF
TRBJ2-1 TRBV28 CASSASLADYNEQFF
TRBJ1-2 TRBV12-3/TRBV12-4 CASSREGLGYTF
TRBJ2-1 TRBV7-3 CASSSGGRYNEQFF
TRBJ1-2 TRBV7-2 CASSLGWGPYGYTF
TRBJ2-3 TRBV7-2 CASSFRGPTDTQYF
TRBJ2-5 TRBV29-1 CSAGGRQETQYF
TRBJ2-5 TRBV25-1 CASSEIQTGGRETQYF
TRBJ1-3 TRBV3-1 CASRRAHSGNTIYF
TRBJ1-1 TRBV6-5 CASSYAALGPTEAFF
TRBJ1-5 TRBV28 CASSLVGVLQPQHF
TRBJ2-3 TRBV7-9 CASVPGQGSDTQYF
TRBJ2-1 TRBV7-2 CASSPRGYEQFF
TRBJ2-2 TRBV19 CASSMALAWTGELFF
TRBJ1-2 TRBV20-1 CSADGAGRIPSYGYTF
TRBJ2-3 TRBV12-3/TRBV12-4 CASTSGGFRFTDTQYF
TRBJ2-3 TRBV12-3/TRBV12-4 CASSLVSGGAYDTQYF